Each of the 8 T cell receptor beta chains below was sequenced from the same sample in a study of T cell repertoires in cytomegalovirus infection. Each CDR3 protein gets one entry after TCRdb re-called the reads with MiXCR. The sample records 310,000 or so distinct CDR3 sequences, roughly 23% being singletons. Input material: PBMCs. The receptors shown here come from a human donor in good health (CMV status not recorded). Some clones in this sample may be carry-over from other donors' samples.

A note on this clonotype: Germline and junction disagree at one end, which may indicate a read error. The chain recombines TRBV2 with TRBJ1-5; perhaps TRBD1 as D (5 bases). Germline V gene lookup returns CDR1 SNHLY and CDR2 FYNNEI. This CDR3 contains 14 residues. CDR3 region: CASSSGSSNQPQRF. The CDR3, as DNA: TGTGCCAGCAGCTCAGGGAGCAGCAATCAGCCCCAGCGTTTT.

In this sample, this clonotype turned up many times. The rearrangement joins TRBV28 to TRBJ2-7, with D tentatively TRBD2 (7 bases). The V gene lost 2 bases and the J gene lost 2 bases, with 13 bases spanning the gap. Germline CDR1 MDHEN, CDR2 SYDVKM. The CDR3 length is 15 residues. CDR3 protein: CASSLHGGPTYEQYF. Here the CDR3 DNA reads TGTGCCAGCAGTTTACACGGGGGGCCAACCTACGAGCAGTACTTC.

This clonotype turned up a few times. The chain uses TRBV3-1 and TRBJ1-2; perhaps TRBD1 as D (6 bases). CDR1 and CDR2 (germline): LGHDT, YNNKEL (reference sequence). The CDR3 is 14 residues long. V was clipped by 0 bases and J by 8 bases, with 13 bases between them. The CDR3 nucleotides are TGTGCCAGCAGCCAAGAACCTGGGGGCAGGGGCTACACCTTC. Protein: CASSQEPGGRGYTF.

J is TRBJ2-3 and V is TRBV20-1, with D unresolved. The germline V gene encodes CDR1 DFQATT and CDR2 SNEGSKA (reference sequence). V was shortened by 1 base and J by 2 bases, with 13 bases between the two germline ends. This CDR3 region has 15 residues. CDR3 amino acids: CSARAPWMSTDTQYF. The CDR3 bases are TGCAGTGCTAGAGCCCCGTGGATGTCCACAGATACGCAGTATTTT.

This clonotype was counted a few times. The chain joins TRBV6-6 to TRBJ1-1, with 7 nucleotides matching TRBD1. Germline V gene lookup returns CDR1 MNHNY and CDR2 SVGAGI (reference sequence). This CDR3 has 13 amino acids. J gave up 5 bases and V 6 bases, and 6 bases lay outside the gene matches. The CDR3 loop reads CASRLGTVTEAFF. CDR3 nucleotide sequence: TGTGCCAGCAGACTAGGGACAGTGACTGAAGCTTTCTTT.

The chain uses TRBV20-1 and TRBJ2-2; D is possibly TRBD1 or TRBD2 (5 bases each). Per the germline V gene, CDR1 is DFQATT and CDR2 is SNEGSKA (reference sequence). The ends were cut back, 6 bases at V and 0 bases at J, with 14 bases in the middle. The CDR3 length is 15 residues. CDR3 in amino acids: CSAARDASNTGELFF. The CDR3 DNA is TGCAGTGCCGCCCGGGACGCTTCGAACACCGGGGAGCTGTTTTTT.

This chain joins TRBV7-9 and TRBJ2-3; D call uncertain. Germline V gene data show CDR1 as SEHNR and CDR2 as FQNEAQ (reference sequence). The CDR3 is made up of 13 amino acids. Trimming removed 5 bases at V and 3 bases at J, with 9 bases between. CDR3 DNA: TGTGCCAGCAGCCCCCCCCTAACAGATACGCAGTATTTT. Translation gives CASSPPLTDTQYF.

V gene TRBV5-6 combines with J gene TRBJ2-1, with 10 bases fitting TRBD2. V gave up 3 bases and J gave up 0 bases; unmatched junction bases: 15. The CDR3 has 20 residues. CDR1 is SGHDT and CDR2 is YYEEEE in the germline V gene. The CDR3 DNA reads as TGTGCCAGCAGCTGGCGGATACTAGCGGGGAAACCCAGCTCCTACAATGAGCAGTTCTTC. Translating gives CASSWRILAGKPSSYNEQFF.